This is a list of T cell receptor beta chains from one sample in a study of beta chain features in type 1 diabetes. Clones were sequenced by immunoSEQ multiplex PCR, and TCRdb holds only the in-frame ones, with some missing. The data show more than 100,000 clones, about 15% seen once. Sequencing input: central memory CD4+ T cells from blood. The receptors come from a man aged 25 to 45 with type 1 diabetes. CDR3s include the opening cysteine and the closing phenylalanine or tryptophan. The D gene is left open where the match is weak. Not all rows give a size; the values are once, few, many and, for expanded clones, a class.

D	V	size	J	DNA	CDR3
NA	TRBV9	few	TRBJ1-5	TGTGCCAGCAGCGTAGACCCGGATAGCAATCAGCCCCAGCATTTT	CASSVDPDSNQPQHF
NA	TRBV7-3	few	TRBJ1-1	TGTGCCAGCAGGGGGGAGAACACTGAAGCTTTCTTT	CASRGENTEAFF
NA	TRBV6-5	few	TRBJ1-4	TGTGCCAGCAGTTACGGGGGGGAGTCTAATGAAAAACTGTTTTTT	CASSYGGESNEKLFF
TRBD2	TRBV7-2	NA	TRBJ2-2	TGTGCCAGCAGACTCCCCGGGACTAGCAGCACCGGGGAGCTGTTTTTT	CASRLPGTSSTGELFF
TRBD1	TRBV5-4	few	TRBJ2-6	TGTGCCAGCAGCCCCGCCGGGACAGGGAGCTCTGGGGCCAACGTCCTGACTTTC	CASSPAGTGSSGANVLTF
NA	TRBV28	few	TRBJ2-7	TGTGCCAGCAGTTGGGAGGGGGCCTACGAGCAGTACTTC	CASSWEGAYEQYF
NA	TRBV7-2	NA	TRBJ2-3	TGTGCCAGCAGCTTCAACCAGGGGAGCACAGATACGCAGTATTTT	CASSFNQGSTDTQYF
NA	TRBV5-1	few	TRBJ2-7	TGCGCCAGCAGCTTAGAAGGTTACTACGAGCAGTACTTC	CASSLEGYYEQYF
NA	TRBV7-2	NA	TRBJ2-7	TGTGCCAGCAGCGGAGACTCTTCCGAGCAGTACTTC	CASSGDSSEQYF
TRBD1	TRBV5-6	NA	TRBJ2-7	TGTGCCAGCACACCGAGGACAGGGGGCTACGAGCAGTACTTC	CASTPRTGGYEQYF
TRBD1	TRBV29-1	NA	TRBJ1-2	TGCAGCGTGACCCGGGACAGGGGCTATGGCTACACCTTC	CSVTRDRGYGYTF
TRBD2	TRBV25-1	NA	TRBJ2-5	TGTGCCAGCAGTGATACCCGGGGAGGGAGGGAGACCCAGTACTTC	CASSDTRGGRETQYF